Listed here are 8 T cell receptor beta chains from one sample, sequenced in a study of blood T cell repertoires in COVID-19. Assay used: immunoSEQ multiplex PCR; TCRdb lists only in-frame clones, some missing. Among 150,000 to 200,000 clones, over 60% were seen once, and the ten largest hold around 24%. The specimen sequenced was peripheral blood. The receptor source for this set is a woman in her seventies with acute or convalescent COVID-19.

The chain uses TRBV3-1 (or the pseudogene TRBV3-2) and TRBJ2-7; TRBD1 might be the D (5 bases). Trimming removed 1 base at V and 2 bases at J, with 18 bases between. Germline CDR1 and CDR2: LGHDT and YNNKEL (reference sequence). This CDR3 region has 17 residues. CDR3 coding DNA: TGTGCCAGCAGCCAAGGAGGACACTTCCATCCAACCTACGAGCAGTACTTC. This translates into CASSQGGHFHPTYEQYF.

The chain recombines TRBV2 with TRBJ2-7; perhaps TRBD2 as D (6 bases). The V end was cut by 4 bases, the J end by 5 bases, with 12 bases between. Germline-derived CDR1 and CDR2 are SNHLY and FYNNEI. The CDR3 spans 13 residues. CDR3 amino acids: CASSGTGLNEQYF. The CDR3 nucleotides read TGTGCCAGCAGTGGAACGGGACTCAACGAGCAGTACTTC.

This chain connects TRBV6-6 to TRBJ2-2; D is possibly TRBD1 (6 bases). This CDR3 region has 16 residues. CDR1 MNHNY and CDR2 SVGAGI come from the germline V gene (reference sequence). V was shortened by 6 bases and J by 0 bases, with 14 bases between the two germline ends. The CDR3 spells CASSLKAGANTGELFF. CDR3 nucleotides: TGTGCCAGCAGCCTTAAGGCAGGGGCGAACACCGGGGAGCTGTTTTTT.

V usage is TRBV4-1 and J usage is TRBJ2-7; 8 bases align to TRBD1. The CDR3 is 14 amino acids. Germline values: CDR1 MGHRA, CDR2 YSYEKL. Losses at the gene ends were 4 bases for V and 3 bases for J; bases not matched to a gene: 5. DNA for the CDR3: TGCGCCAGCAGCCTAGAAGGACAGGGCTACGAGCAGTACTTC. Residues: CASSLEGQGYEQYF.

The V call is TRBV5-1, the J call TRBJ2-7; TRBD1 is a possible D gene (6 bases). Trimming left V 5 bases short and J 4 bases short, with 19 bases between. CDR1 and CDR2 from the germline V gene are SGHRS and YFSETQ. CDR3 length: 15 amino acids. Here the CDR3 reads CASRSVPTGDYEQYF. The CDR3 nucleotides are TGCGCCAGCAGATCTGTGCCGACAGGAGATTACGAGCAGTACTTC.

V usage is TRBV11-2 and J usage is TRBJ1-6; possible D gene TRBD1, 6 bases. V shed 5 bases and J shed 9 bases, with 20 bases lying between them. The germline V gene encodes CDR1 SGHAT and CDR2 FQNNGV. The CDR3 has 16 residues. The CDR3 region is CASSPAVGAMFSPLHF. Written as DNA, the CDR3 is TGTGCCAGCAGCCCAGCCGTGGGGGCTATGTTTTCACCCCTCCACTTT. Drawing the rest from reference TRBV11-2 and TRBJ1-6, the complete variable domain is EAGVAQSPRYKIIEKRQSVAFWCNPISGHATLYWYQQILGQGPKLLIQFQNNGVVDDSQLPKDRFSAERLKGVDSTLKIQPAKLEDSAVYLCASSPAVGAMFSPLHFGNGTRLTVT.

CDR3 in amino acids: CASLVPGDTEAFF. The CDR3 region has the DNA TGTGCCAGCTTAGTACCAGGGGACACTGAAGCTTTCTTT. V is TRBV6-5 and J is TRBJ1-1; tentative D call: TRBD1 (6 bases). The V and J ends lost 8 bases and 3 bases respectively, with 13 bases between them. This CDR3 region has 13 residues. The V gene's germline CDR1 is MNHEY and CDR2 SVGAGI.

The sample holds a few counts of this clone. This chain links TRBV4-1 with TRBJ2-1; D is undetermined. Germline values: CDR1 MGHRA, CDR2 YSYEKL. V was shortened by 0 bases and J by 5 bases, with 8 bases between the two germline ends. This CDR3 has 14 residues. CDR3 sequence (DNA): TGCGCCAGCAGCCAAGAGACCACTAACAATGAGCAGTTCTTC. It encodes CASSQETTNNEQFF.